This entry is about one T cell receptor beta chain. The same CDR3 can be traced to other DNA sequences in this sample. Germline values: CDR1 MGHRA, CDR2 YSYEKL. V was trimmed by 4 bases and J by 5 bases, leaving 12 bases between them. The CDR3 spans 13 residues. Only in-frame clones appear in the TCRdb table, and some are missing; sequencing was by immunoSEQ multiplex PCR. The repertoire holds 2,000 to 3,000 clones, with roughly 80% as singletons. The data are from a study of somatic mutations in cytotoxic T cells in rheumatoid arthritis. The TCR sequence derives from a man aged 65-85 years with rheumatoid arthritis. The sample taken for sequencing was CD8+ T cells sorted from blood. The chain couples TRBV4-1 to TRBJ2-7; tentative D call: TRBD2 (5 bases). The CDR3 sequence: CASSPWPGDEQYF. CDR3 nucleotide sequence: TGCGCCAGCAGCCCCTGGCCCGGGGACGAGCAGTACTTC.